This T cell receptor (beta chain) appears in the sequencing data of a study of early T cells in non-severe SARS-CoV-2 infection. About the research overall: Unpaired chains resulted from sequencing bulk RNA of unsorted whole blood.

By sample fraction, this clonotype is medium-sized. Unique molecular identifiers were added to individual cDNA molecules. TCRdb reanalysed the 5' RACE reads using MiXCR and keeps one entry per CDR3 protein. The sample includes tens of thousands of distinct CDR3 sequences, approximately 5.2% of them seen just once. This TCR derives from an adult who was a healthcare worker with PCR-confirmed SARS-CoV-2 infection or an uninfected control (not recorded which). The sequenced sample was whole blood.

In DNA form, the CDR3 reads TGTGCCAGCACTCGGACTAGCGGGAGTTATAATGAGCAGTTCTTC. It translates to CASTRTSGSYNEQFF. The genes are TRBV11-2 and TRBJ2-1, with 13 bases lining up with TRBD2. Trimming at V came to 7 bases and at J to 7 bases, leaving 7 bases not matched to a gene. The germline V gene encodes CDR1 SGHAT and CDR2 FQNNGV. The CDR3 length is 15 residues.